This T cell receptor (beta chain) was profiled in a study of cytomegalovirus exposure and HLA in healthy donors. Broader study findings: A later analysis showed HLA-associated TCR beta chains outstripping equally common others in clonal expansion. What a later analysis showed was that several of the most significant clusters appeared linked to common viral pathogens.

A note on this clone: Its antigen is not known.

PCR involved 60 Vbeta and 13 Jbeta primers. Using immunoSEQ multiplex PCR, the repertoire was profiled, and TCRdb retains in-frame clones only, with some absent. The sample has about 160,000 clones, approximately 76% seen once. This sequence originates from a man in his 60s in good health and CMV-seronegative. Sequencing used PBMCs.

The DNA of the CDR3 is TGTGCCAGCAGTTTACAGGGACAGGACTACGAGCAGTACTTC. This codes for CASSLQGQDYEQYF. The chain uses TRBV27 and TRBJ2-7; 8 bases are a match to TRBD1. This CDR3 comprises 14 residues. Germline V gene data show CDR1 as MNHEY and CDR2 as SMNVEV (reference sequence). After removal of 2 bases from V and 3 bases from J, the junction contained 3 bases not matched to a gene.